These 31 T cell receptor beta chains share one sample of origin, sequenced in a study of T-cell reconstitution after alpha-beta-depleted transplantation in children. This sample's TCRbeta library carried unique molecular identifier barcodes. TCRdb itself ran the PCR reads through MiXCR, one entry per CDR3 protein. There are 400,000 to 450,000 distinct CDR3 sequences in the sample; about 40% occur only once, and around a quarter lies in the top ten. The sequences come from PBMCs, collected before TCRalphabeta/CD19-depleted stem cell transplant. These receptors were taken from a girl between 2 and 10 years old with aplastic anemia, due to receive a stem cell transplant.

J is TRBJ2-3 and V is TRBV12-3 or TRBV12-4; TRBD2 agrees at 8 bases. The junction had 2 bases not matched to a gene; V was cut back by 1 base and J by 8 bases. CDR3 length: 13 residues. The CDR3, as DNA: TGTGCCAGCAGTTTAGGGACTAGCCCTACGCAGTATTTT. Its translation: CASSLGTSPTQYF.

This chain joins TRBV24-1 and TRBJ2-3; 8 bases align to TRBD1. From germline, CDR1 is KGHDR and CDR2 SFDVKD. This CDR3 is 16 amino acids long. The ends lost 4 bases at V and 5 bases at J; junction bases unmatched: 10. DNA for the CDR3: TGTGCCACCAGTGACCCAGGGACAGGTCTTAAAGATACGCAGTATTTT. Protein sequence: CATSDPGTGLKDTQYF.

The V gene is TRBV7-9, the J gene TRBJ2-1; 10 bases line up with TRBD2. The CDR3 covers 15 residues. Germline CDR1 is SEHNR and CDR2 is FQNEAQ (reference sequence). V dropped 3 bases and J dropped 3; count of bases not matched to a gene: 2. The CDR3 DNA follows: TGTGCCAGCAGCTTGACTAGCGGGTACTACAATGAGCAGTTCTTC. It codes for CASSLTSGYYNEQFF. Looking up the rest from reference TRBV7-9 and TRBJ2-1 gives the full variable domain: DTGVSQNPRHKITKRGQNVTFRCDPISEHNRLYWYRQTLGQGPEFLTYFQNEAQLEKSRLLSDRFSAERPKGSFSTLEIQRTEQGDSAMYLCASSLTSGYYNEQFFGPGTRLTVL.

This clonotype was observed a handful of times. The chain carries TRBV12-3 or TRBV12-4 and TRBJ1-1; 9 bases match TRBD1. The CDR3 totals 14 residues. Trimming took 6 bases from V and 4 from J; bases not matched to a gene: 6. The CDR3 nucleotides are TGTGCCAGCAGAGGACAGGGGAGGAGCACTGAAGCTTTCTTT. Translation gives CASRGQGRSTEAFF.

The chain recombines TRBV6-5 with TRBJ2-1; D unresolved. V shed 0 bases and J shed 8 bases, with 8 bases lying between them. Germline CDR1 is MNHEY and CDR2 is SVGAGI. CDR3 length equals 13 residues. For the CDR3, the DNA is TGTGCCAGCAGTTACTCGTATAGCTATGAGCAGTTCTTC. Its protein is CASSYSYSYEQFF.

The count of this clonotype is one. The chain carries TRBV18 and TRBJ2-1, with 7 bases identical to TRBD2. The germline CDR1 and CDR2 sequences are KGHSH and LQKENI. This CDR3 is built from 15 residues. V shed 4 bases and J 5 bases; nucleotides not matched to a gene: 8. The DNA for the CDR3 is TGTGCCAGCTCACGACGACAGCGGGAAGACAATGAGCAGTTCTTC. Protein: CASSRRQREDNEQFF.

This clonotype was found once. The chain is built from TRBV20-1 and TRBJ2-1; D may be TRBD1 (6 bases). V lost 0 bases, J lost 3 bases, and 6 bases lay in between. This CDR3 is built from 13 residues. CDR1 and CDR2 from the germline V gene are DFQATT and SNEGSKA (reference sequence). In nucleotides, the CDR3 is TGCAGTGCTAGAGAGACAGGCTACAATGAGCAGTTCTTC. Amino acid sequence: CSARETGYNEQFF.

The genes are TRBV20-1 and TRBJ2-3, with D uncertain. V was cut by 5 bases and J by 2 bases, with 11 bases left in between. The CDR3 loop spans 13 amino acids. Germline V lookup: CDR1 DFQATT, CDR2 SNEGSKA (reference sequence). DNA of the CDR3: TGCAGTGCTCGGTCCGGAAACACAGATACGCAGTATTTT. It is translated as CSARSGNTDTQYF.

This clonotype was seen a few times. The CDR3, as DNA: TGTGCCAGCAGCCAGTCCTGGGGAGGTGGCTACACCTTC. Translation gives CASSQSWGGGYTF. This chain links TRBV2 with TRBJ1-2; D gene ambiguous. CDR3 size: 13 residues. The V end was cut by 6 bases, the J end by 7 bases, with 15 bases between. Germline CDR1 is SNHLY and CDR2 is FYNNEI.

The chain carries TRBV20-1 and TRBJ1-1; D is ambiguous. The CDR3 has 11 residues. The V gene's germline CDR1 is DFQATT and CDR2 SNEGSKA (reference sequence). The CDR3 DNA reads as TGCATGGGAGACCCCAACACTGAAGCTTTCTTT. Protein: CMGDPNTEAFF.

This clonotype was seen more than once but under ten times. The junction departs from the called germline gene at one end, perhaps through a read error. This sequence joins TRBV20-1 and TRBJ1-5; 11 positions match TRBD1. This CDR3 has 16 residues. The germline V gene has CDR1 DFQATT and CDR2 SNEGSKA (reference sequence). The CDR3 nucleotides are TGCTGTGCTAGAGATGGGACAGGGGGGCCCAATCAGCCCCAGCATTTT. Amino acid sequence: CCARDGTGGPNQPQHF.

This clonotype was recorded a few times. The CDR3 DNA sequence: TGTGCCAGCAGCCCTCCTAGCGCTTCTACCTACGAGCAGTACTTC. Translating it yields CASSPPSASTYEQYF. The chain has TRBV12-3 or TRBV12-4 and TRBJ2-7, with TRBD2 as a possible D gene (6 bases). Deletions cut 6 bases from V and 2 bases from J, with 17 bases between. The CDR3 has 15 residues.

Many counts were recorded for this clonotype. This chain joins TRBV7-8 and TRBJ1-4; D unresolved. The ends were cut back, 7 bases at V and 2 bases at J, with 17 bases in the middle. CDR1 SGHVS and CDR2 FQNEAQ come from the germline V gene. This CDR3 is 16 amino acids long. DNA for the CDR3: TGTGCCAGCAAGCGCGCGATGGAGTGGACTAATGAAAAACTGTTTTTT. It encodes CASKRAMEWTNEKLFF. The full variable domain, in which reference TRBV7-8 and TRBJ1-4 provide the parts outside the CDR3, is GAGVSQSPRYKVAKRGQDVALRCDPISGHVSLFWYQQALGQGPEFLTYFQNEAQLDKSGLPSDRFFAERPEGSVSTLKIQRTQQEDSAVYLCASKRAMEWTNEKLFFGSGTQLSVL.

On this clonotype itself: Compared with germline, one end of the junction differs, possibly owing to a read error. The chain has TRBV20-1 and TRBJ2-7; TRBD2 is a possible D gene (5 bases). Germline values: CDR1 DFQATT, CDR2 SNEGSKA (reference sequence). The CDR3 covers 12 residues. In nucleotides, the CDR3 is TGCGGTGCCAACGAGGAGGACGGGGAGCAGTACTTC. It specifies CGANEEDGEQYF.

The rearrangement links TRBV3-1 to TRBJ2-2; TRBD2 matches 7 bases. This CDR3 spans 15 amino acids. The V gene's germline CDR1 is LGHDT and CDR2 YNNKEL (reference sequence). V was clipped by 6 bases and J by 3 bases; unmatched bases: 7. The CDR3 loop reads CASRVRSGDTGELFF. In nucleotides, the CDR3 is TGTGCCAGCAGGGTTCGGAGCGGGGACACCGGGGAGCTGTTTTTT.

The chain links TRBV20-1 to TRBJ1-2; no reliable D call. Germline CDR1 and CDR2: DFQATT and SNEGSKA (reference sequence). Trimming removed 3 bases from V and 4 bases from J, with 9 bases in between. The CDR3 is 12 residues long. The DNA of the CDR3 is TGCAGTGCTAGCCTTGAGGGCTATGGCTACACCTTC. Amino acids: CSASLEGYGYTF.

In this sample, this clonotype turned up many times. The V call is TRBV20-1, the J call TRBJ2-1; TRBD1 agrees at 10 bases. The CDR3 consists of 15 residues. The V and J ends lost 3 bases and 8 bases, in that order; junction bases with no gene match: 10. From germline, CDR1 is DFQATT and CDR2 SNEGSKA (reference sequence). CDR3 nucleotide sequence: TGCAGTGCTAGCCCCGGGACAGGGGCGCAGGATGAGCAGTTCTTC. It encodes CSASPGTGAQDEQFF.

The CDR3 loop is CASSLYSDNEQFF. CDR3 nucleotides: TGTGCCAGCAGCTTATATTCGGACAATGAGCAGTTCTTC. V is TRBV7-2 and J is TRBJ2-1; no firm D call. In germline, CDR1 is SGHTA, CDR2 FQGNSA. The V end lost 2 bases, the J end lost 5 bases, and 7 bases lay between the germline ends. This CDR3 contains 13 residues.

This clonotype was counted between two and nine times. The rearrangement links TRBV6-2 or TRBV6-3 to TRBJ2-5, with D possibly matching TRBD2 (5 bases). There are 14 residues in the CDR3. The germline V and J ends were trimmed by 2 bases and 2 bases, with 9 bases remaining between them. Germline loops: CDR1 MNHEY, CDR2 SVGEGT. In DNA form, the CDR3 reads TGTGCCAGCAGTTACGGAGCGGTACAAGAGACCCAGTACTTC. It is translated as CASSYGAVQETQYF.

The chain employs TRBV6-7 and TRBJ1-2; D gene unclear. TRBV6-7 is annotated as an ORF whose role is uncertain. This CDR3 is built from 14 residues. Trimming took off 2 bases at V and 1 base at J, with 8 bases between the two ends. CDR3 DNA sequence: TGTGCCAGCAGTTACCCGGGTCTTAACTATGGCTACACCTTC. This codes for CASSYPGLNYGYTF.

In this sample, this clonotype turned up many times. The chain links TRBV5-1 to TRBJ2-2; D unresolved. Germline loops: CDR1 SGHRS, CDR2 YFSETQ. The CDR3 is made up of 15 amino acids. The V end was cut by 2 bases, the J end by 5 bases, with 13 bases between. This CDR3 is CASSFVTDRTGELFF. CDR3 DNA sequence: TGCGCCAGCAGCTTTGTGACGGACCGAACCGGGGAGCTGTTTTTT.

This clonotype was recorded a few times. The CDR3, as DNA: TGTGCCAGCAGCTCCGGGAGGGCCTTGGACGAGCAGTACTTC. Its protein product is CASSSGRALDEQYF. The gene calls are TRBV7-2 and TRBJ2-7; 8 bases match TRBD2. V gave up 4 bases and J gave up 5 bases; unmatched junction bases: 7. CDR1 and CDR2 (germline): SGHTA, FQGNSA. CDR3 length: 14 amino acids.

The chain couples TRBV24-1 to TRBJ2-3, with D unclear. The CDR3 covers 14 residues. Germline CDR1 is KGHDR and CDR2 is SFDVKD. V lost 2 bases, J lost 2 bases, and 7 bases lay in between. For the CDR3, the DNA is TGTGCCACCAGTGATTCCGTCGTCACAGATACGCAGTATTTT. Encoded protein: CATSDSVVTDTQYF.

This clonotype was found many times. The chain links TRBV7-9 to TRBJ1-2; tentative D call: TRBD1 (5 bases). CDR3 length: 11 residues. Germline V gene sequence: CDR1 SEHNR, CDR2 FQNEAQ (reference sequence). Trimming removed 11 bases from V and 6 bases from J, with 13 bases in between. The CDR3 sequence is CAGGGNDGYTF. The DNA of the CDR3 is TGTGCCGGGGGGGGGAATGATGGCTACACCTTC.

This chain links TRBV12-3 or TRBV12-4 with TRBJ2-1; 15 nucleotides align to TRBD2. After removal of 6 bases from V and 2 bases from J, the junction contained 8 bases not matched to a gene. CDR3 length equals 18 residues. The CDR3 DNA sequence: TGTGCCAGCAGCCTTGGACTAGCGGGAGGGGGAACCTACAATGAGCAGTTCTTC. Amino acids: CASSLGLAGGGTYNEQFF.

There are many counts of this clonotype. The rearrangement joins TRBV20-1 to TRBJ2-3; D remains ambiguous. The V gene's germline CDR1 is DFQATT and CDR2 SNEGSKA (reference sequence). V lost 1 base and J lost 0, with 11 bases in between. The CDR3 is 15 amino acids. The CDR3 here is CSARGPFPSTDTQYF. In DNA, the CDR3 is TGCAGTGCTAGAGGACCCTTCCCCAGCACAGATACGCAGTATTTT.

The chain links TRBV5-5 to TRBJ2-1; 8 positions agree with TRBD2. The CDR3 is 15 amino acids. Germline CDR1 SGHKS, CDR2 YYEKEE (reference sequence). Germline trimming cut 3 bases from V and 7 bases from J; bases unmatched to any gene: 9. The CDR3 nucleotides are TGTGCCAGCAGCTCACTTAGCGGGGTAAAGAATGAGCAGTTCTTC. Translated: CASSSLSGVKNEQFF.

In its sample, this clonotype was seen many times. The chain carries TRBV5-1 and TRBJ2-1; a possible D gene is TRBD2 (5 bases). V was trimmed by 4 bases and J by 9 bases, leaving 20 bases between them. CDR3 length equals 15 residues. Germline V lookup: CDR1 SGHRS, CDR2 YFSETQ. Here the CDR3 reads CASSGETPGIGEQFF. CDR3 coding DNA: TGCGCCAGCAGCGGAGAGACGCCGGGGATCGGTGAGCAGTTCTTC.

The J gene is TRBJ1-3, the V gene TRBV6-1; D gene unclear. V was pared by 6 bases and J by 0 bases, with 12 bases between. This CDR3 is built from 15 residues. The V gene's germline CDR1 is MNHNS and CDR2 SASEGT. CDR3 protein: CASSSDRASGNTIYF. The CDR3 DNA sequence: TGTGCCAGCAGCTCGGACCGAGCCTCTGGAAACACCATATATTTT.

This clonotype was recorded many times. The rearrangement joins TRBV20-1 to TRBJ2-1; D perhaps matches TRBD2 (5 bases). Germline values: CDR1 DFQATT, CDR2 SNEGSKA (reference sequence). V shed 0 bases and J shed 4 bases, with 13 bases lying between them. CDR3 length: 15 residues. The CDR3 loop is CSARDPGRGYNEQFF. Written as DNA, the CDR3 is TGCAGTGCTAGAGATCCTGGGAGAGGGTACAATGAGCAGTTCTTC.

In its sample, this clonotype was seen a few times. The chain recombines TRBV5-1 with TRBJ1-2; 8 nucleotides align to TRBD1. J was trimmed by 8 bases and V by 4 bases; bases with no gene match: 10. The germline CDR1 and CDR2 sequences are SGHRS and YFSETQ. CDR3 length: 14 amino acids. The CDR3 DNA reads TGCGCCAGCAGCGCTTCGGACAGGGAAGGAGGCTACACCTTC. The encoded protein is CASSASDREGGYTF.